A selection of T cell receptor beta chains follows, all from one sample in a study of cytomegalovirus exposure and HLA in healthy donors. Repertoires were generated with immunoSEQ multiplex PCR, while TCRdb's copy carries only in-frame clones and drops some. The sample shows more than 85,000 clones, roughly three quarters of them seen only once. Material: PBMCs. The receptors were gathered from a female donor in good health and CMV-seropositive. Both conserved end residues are part of each CDR3. D genes are given only for firm matches. Expanded clones are given a class, and other clones once, few, many or no size at all.

CDR3nt,CDR3aa,abundance,v_gene,j_gene,d_gene
TGTGCCAGCAGCATCCGGACTAGCGGGAGTACAGATACGCAGTATTTT,CASSIRTSGSTDTQYF,-,TRBV21-1,TRBJ2-3,-
TGCGCCAGCAGCTTGGAGTGGGGCGAGCAGTTCTTC,CASSLEWGEQFF,-,TRBV5-1,TRBJ2-1,-
TGTGCCACTGGCAGTTATGAAAAACTGTTTTTT,CATGSYEKLFF,-,TRBV19,TRBJ1-4,-
TGCGCCAGCAGCTTGGAGGGTGCTAGCGGACAAAATGAGCAGTTCTTC,CASSLEGASGQNEQFF,-,TRBV5-1,TRBJ2-1,TRBD2
TGTGCGACCCACCGGGACACTGAAGCTTTCTTT,CATHRDTEAFF,-,TRBV28,TRBJ1-1,-
TGTGCCAGCAGCGTTGGAGCGGTGAGCACAGATACGCAGTATTTT,CASSVGAVSTDTQYF,once,TRBV9,TRBJ2-3,-
TGTGCCAGCAGCCAGAGGGACAGGGGAATTTCCGGGACTAGGGGTGAGCAGTTCTTC,CASSQRDRGISGTRGEQFF,-,TRBV11-2,TRBJ2-1,TRBD1
TGTGCCTGGAGAGCAGGGCCCAGCACAGATACGCAGTATTTT,CAWRAGPSTDTQYF,-,TRBV30,TRBJ2-3,-
TGTGCCAGCAACGAGGGACAGATCGTCACTGAAGCTTTCTTT,CASNEGQIVTEAFF,-,TRBV7-2,TRBJ1-1,TRBD1
TGTGCCAGCAGCTTAGTGGGCACCTCAGGGGGAAACTATGGCTACACCTTC,CASSLVGTSGGNYGYTF,-,TRBV7-2,TRBJ1-2,TRBD1
TGTGCCAGCAGCCCCCAGACAGGAACTTCCTTC,CASSPQTGTSF,few,TRBV7-9,TRBJ1-2,-
TGTGCCACCAGCTCTATACAGGGGGACACTGAAGCTTTCTTT,CATSSIQGDTEAFF,-,TRBV15,TRBJ1-1,TRBD1
TGTGCCAGCTCACCGAGAGCGGGAGTCGGCACTGAAGCTTTCTTT,CASSPRAGVGTEAFF,-,TRBV18,TRBJ1-1,-
TGTGCCTGGAGTTCTCCTTCCCGGGACAGGGAACCCAGTCAGTACTTC,CAWSSPSRDREPSQYF,few,TRBV30,TRBJ2-4,TRBD1
TGTGCCAGCTCAGGGGGCGCGGCTAATGAAAAACTGTTTTTT,CASSGGAANEKLFF,-,TRBV9,TRBJ1-4,TRBD1
TGTGCCAGCAGTGTCTTACTAGGCTCCTACAATGAGCAGTTCTTC,CASSVLLGSYNEQFF,-,TRBV2,TRBJ2-1,-
TGTGCCAGCAGCTTAGGGTCCAGCGGGAGGATATACGAGCAGTACTTC,CASSLGSSGRIYEQYF,-,TRBV7-6,TRBJ2-7,TRBD2
TGTGCCAGCAGCCAAGATCTGGCGGACACTGAAGCTTTCTTT,CASSQDLADTEAFF,-,TRBV4-2,TRBJ1-1,-
TGTGCCAGCAGCTTAGTCCCGGGAGATACGCAGTATTTT,CASSLVPGDTQYF,-,TRBV11-2,TRBJ2-3,-
TGTGCCAGCACAACCAACAGGGAGACCCAGTACTTC,CASTTNRETQYF,-,TRBV28,TRBJ2-5,-
TGTGCCAGTAGTATTTCAAGACAGTATGGCTACACCTTC,CASSISRQYGYTF,-,TRBV19,TRBJ1-2,-
TGTGCCAGCAGTGAGGCCAGCGGGAGCCTCAAAACCGGGGAGCTGTTTTTT,CASSEASGSLKTGELFF,-,TRBV25-1,TRBJ2-2,TRBD2
TGCGCCAGCAGCTTGGCTCCCGGGGGGTCTAAGCCTACCCCTTACGAGCAGTACTTC,CASSLAPGGSKPTPYEQYF,-,TRBV5-1,TRBJ2-7,TRBD2
TGTGCCAGCAGGCTAGCGGGAGTGATAGATACGCAGTATTTT,CASRLAGVIDTQYF,-,TRBV11-2,TRBJ2-3,TRBD2
TGTGCCAGCAGTTACCAATCGACAGGGGGCAGGGCTGAAGCTTTCTTT,CASSYQSTGGRAEAFF,-,TRBV6-5,TRBJ1-1,TRBD1
TGTGCCAGCAGCCTCAGGGGAACAATTACAGATACGCAGTATTTT,CASSLRGTITDTQYF,-,TRBV7-2,TRBJ2-3,-
TGTGCCAGCAGGGGGACAGGGGACACCGGGGAGCTGTTTTTT,CASRGTGDTGELFF,-,TRBV6-5,TRBJ2-2,TRBD1
TGTGCCATCAGTGAGTCGATTGGTAGCAAAAATGAGCAGTTCTTC,CAISESIGSKNEQFF,once,TRBV10-3,TRBJ2-1,-
TGTGCCAGCACCCTACCCCCGGGGGGGGCTTTCTTT,CASTLPPGGAFF,once,TRBV2,TRBJ1-1,-
TGCGCCAGCAGCGGGGACAGGGTCACTGAAGCTTTCTTT,CASSGDRVTEAFF,-,TRBV5-1,TRBJ1-1,TRBD1
TGTGCCAGCAGGCCAGGACAGTCTAATTCACCCCTCCACTTT,CASRPGQSNSPLHF,-,TRBV6-5,TRBJ1-6,-
TGTGCCTGGAGACCCCCGGGACAGGGTAATTCACCCCTCCACTTT,CAWRPPGQGNSPLHF,-,TRBV30,TRBJ1-6,TRBD1
TGTGCCAGCAGCGTAGATCCAGGGGCGCCAAACATTCAGTACTTC,CASSVDPGAPNIQYF,-,TRBV9,TRBJ2-4,-
TGTGCCAGCAGCTTTCCTATGGGACAGGGCTATGGCTACACCTTC,CASSFPMGQGYGYTF,-,TRBV7-2,TRBJ1-2,TRBD1
TGTGCCAGCAGCGGCAGGGGGGTCACCCCAGGGACCCAGTACTTC,CASSGRGVTPGTQYF,-,TRBV7-8,TRBJ2-5,-
TGTGCCAGCAGTCTCGGACAGGGAATGGGCACTGAAGCTTTCTTT,CASSLGQGMGTEAFF,-,TRBV2,TRBJ1-1,TRBD1
TGTGCCTGGAGTCGGGGCTCAGGGGGCAATCAGCCCCAGCATTTT,CAWSRGSGGNQPQHF,once,TRBV30,TRBJ1-5,-
TGTGCCAGCAGCTTGACAGGGGCGGGCTATGGCTACACCTTC,CASSLTGAGYGYTF,-,TRBV5-4,TRBJ1-2,TRBD1
TGTGCCTGGGGGGCTAGCGGGGCTGCCAAAAACAGTCAGTACTTC,CAWGASGAAKNSQYF,-,TRBV30,TRBJ2-4,TRBD2
TGTGCCAGTAGTGTGACGTCGGGTTTTGGGTATGGCTACACCTTC,CASSVTSGFGYGYTF,-,TRBV19,TRBJ1-2,-
TGTGCCAGCGACGAGGGGACAGCTAATTCACCCCTCCACTTT,CASDEGTANSPLHF,-,TRBV6-1,TRBJ1-6,TRBD1
TGTGCCAGCAGCAAAGCGGGGAGAGTGGAATATAATTCACCCCTCCACTTT,CASSKAGRVEYNSPLHF,-,TRBV21-1,TRBJ1-6,-
TGTGCCAGCAGCTTTCAGACAGGGGAAAACACTGAAGCTTTCTTT,CASSFQTGENTEAFF,-,TRBV5-4,TRBJ1-1,TRBD1
TGTGCCAGCAGTGACTATCCGGGACTAGCTCTCAATGAGCAGTTCTTC,CASSDYPGLALNEQFF,once,TRBV6-4,TRBJ2-1,TRBD2
TGTGCCAGCAGTGTCGGACTGGGCTACACCTTC,CASSVGLGYTF,-,TRBV6-1,TRBJ1-2,-
TGCGCCAGCAGCCCCCCGCTCCGGCGGGAAAAACTGTTTTTT,CASSPPLRREKLFF,-,TRBV4-1,TRBJ1-4,-
TGTGCCATCAGTGACGGGGGAAGCTATGGCTACACCTTC,CAISDGGSYGYTF,-,TRBV10-3,TRBJ1-2,-
TGTGCCAGCAGCCAAGCGGGTTCTCTCTACGAGCAGTACTTC,CASSQAGSLYEQYF,once,TRBV4-2,TRBJ2-7,-
TGTGCCAGCTCCCGCACTAGCGGGCCGAGCTCCTACAATGAGCAGTTCTTC,CASSRTSGPSSYNEQFF,-,TRBV18,TRBJ2-1,TRBD2
TGTGCCAGCATCCCGGGAAGGGCCGGGGAAAACAGTCAGTACTTC,CASIPGRAGENSQYF,-,TRBV2,TRBJ2-4,-
TGTGCCAGCAGTCGGACTAGCGGGACCTACGAGCAGTACTTC,CASSRTSGTYEQYF,-,TRBV6-1,TRBJ2-7,TRBD2
TGTGCCAGCAGCTTAGGTTTCAGCTCCTACAATGAGCAGTTCTTC,CASSLGFSSYNEQFF,-,TRBV11-3,TRBJ2-1,-
TGCGCCAGCAGCCTCGTTGGGGGACAGGGAGGAGCTTTCTTT,CASSLVGGQGGAFF,-,TRBV4-1,TRBJ1-1,TRBD1
TGTGCCAGCAGCCGAGCCCGACTAGCGGACTCCTACGAGCAGTACTTC,CASSRARLADSYEQYF,-,TRBV7-6,TRBJ2-7,TRBD2
TGTGCCAGCAGGCGACACGAGAGAGATGAAAAACTGTTTTTT,CASRRHERDEKLFF,-,TRBV2,TRBJ1-4,-
TGTGCCAGCAGCTTAGTTCCGGGACAGGGGACTGAAGCTTTCTTT,CASSLVPGQGTEAFF,-,TRBV7-2,TRBJ1-1,TRBD1
TGTGCCAGCAGCACGGGACAGGGCCGGGAGACCCAGTACTTC,CASSTGQGRETQYF,-,TRBV5-4,TRBJ2-5,TRBD1
TGTGCCAGCAGTGAGAGCCCGCGGGGGGTAAAGGGCTACACCTTC,CASSESPRGVKGYTF,once,TRBV6-1,TRBJ1-2,-
TGCAGTGCCCCTAGCGGACCCACCTACAATGAGCAGTTCTTC,CSAPSGPTYNEQFF,-,TRBV29-1,TRBJ2-1,TRBD2
TGCGCCAGCAGCTATCAGGGGGAAAGCTCCTACGAGCAGTACTTC,CASSYQGESSYEQYF,-,TRBV4-1,TRBJ2-7,TRBD1